A selection of T cell receptor beta chains follows, all from one sample in a study of T cell repertoires in cytomegalovirus infection. TCRdb reprocessed the reads via MiXCR and lists one record per CDR3 protein. The sample holds under 850,000 distinct CDR3 sequences, around 30% seen once. Their target antigens are unknown. The sample here was cultured PBMCs, taken from culture after CMV antigen stimulation. Receptor source: a human donor in good health (CMV status not recorded). Some clones in this sample may be carry-over from other donors' samples. Both conserved end residues are part of each CDR3. The D gene is left open where the match is weak. Some rows mark clone size as missing; the rest say once, few, many or name a class of expanded clone.

J: TRBJ1-1; D: -; size: many; V: TRBV7-2; DNA: TGTGCCAGCAGCCCGGGCCCGACCATCCCTGAAGCTTTCTTT; CDR3: CASSPGPTIPEAFF
J: TRBJ1-3; D: -; size: -; V: TRBV3-1; DNA: TGTGCCACCAGTAAAGGTTTTGCCTCTGGAAACACCATATATTTT; CDR3: CATSKGFASGNTIYF
J: TRBJ2-4; D: -; size: -; V: TRBV6-8; DNA: TGTGCCAGCAGTGGCATGAGGGTTTCAGAAAACATTCAGTACTTC; CDR3: CASSGMRVSENIQYF
J: TRBJ2-1; D: TRBD2; size: -; V: TRBV5-4; DNA: TGTGCCAGCAGCTTGGCCTCTAGCGGGGGGGCCTATGAGCAGTTCTTC; CDR3: CASSLASSGGAYEQFF
J: TRBJ1-3; D: -; size: few; V: TRBV6-1; DNA: TGTGCCAGCATGGGACTCGGGGCCTCTGGAAACACCATATATTTT; CDR3: CASMGLGASGNTIYF
J: TRBJ2-1; D: TRBD1; size: -; V: TRBV20-1; DNA: TGCAGTGCCAACAGAGGGACAGGCTACAATGAGCAGTTCTTC; CDR3: CSANRGTGYNEQFF
J: TRBJ1-5; D: -; size: few; V: TRBV19; DNA: TGTGCCAGTACCGACCTTTCGCGAGGGGTGGATCAGCCCCAGCATTTT; CDR3: CASTDLSRGVDQPQHF
J: TRBJ1-1; D: -; size: many; V: TRBV18; DNA: TGTGCCAGCTCACCATCGGGGAACACTGAAGCTTTCTTT; CDR3: CASSPSGNTEAFF
J: TRBJ2-2; D: -; size: few; V: TRBV7-9; DNA: TGTGCCAGCAGCCCCTCGGGGAGCCGGGAGCTGTTTTTT; CDR3: CASSPSGSRELFF
J: TRBJ2-2; D: -; size: -; V: TRBV19; DNA: TGTGCCAGTAGTATAGCACTGGACACCGGGGAGCTGTTTTTT; CDR3: CASSIALDTGELFF
J: TRBJ2-5; D: -; size: -; V: TRBV7-6; DNA: TGTGCCAGCAGAATGAACAGGGACAATCAAGAGACCCAGTACTTC; CDR3: CASRMNRDNQETQYF
J: TRBJ1-3; D: -; size: few; V: TRBV19; DNA: TGTGCCAGCCGCGGACGCTCTGGAAACACCATATATTTT; CDR3: CASRGRSGNTIYF
J: TRBJ1-5; D: -; size: -; V: TRBV24-1; DNA: TGTGCCACCGGACACGGCAATCAGCCCCAGCATTTT; CDR3: CATGHGNQPQHF
J: TRBJ2-3; D: TRBD1; size: few; V: TRBV5-1; DNA: TGCGCCAGCAGCCGACAGGGCTCGGCAGATACGCAGTATTTT; CDR3: CASSRQGSADTQYF
J: TRBJ2-3; D: TRBD2; size: few; V: TRBV10-3; DNA: TGTGCCATCAGGAAGGGCGGGGGGTCCACAGATACGCAGTATTTT; CDR3: CAIRKGGGSTDTQYF
J: TRBJ2-7; D: TRBD2; size: -; V: TRBV27; DNA: TGTGCCAGCAGTTCCCTGACTAGCGGAAGCAGTACCCCCTACGAGCAGTACTTC; CDR3: CASSSLTSGSSTPYEQYF
J: TRBJ1-5; D: -; size: many; V: TRBV7-6; DNA: TGTGCCAGCAGCCGCCTAAACAGGGAGAGCAATCAGCCCCAGCATTTT; CDR3: CASSRLNRESNQPQHF
J: TRBJ1-5; D: TRBD1; size: -; V: TRBV19; DNA: TGTGCCAGTAGCCCAACCTTTATAGACAGGGACTTTAGCAATCAGCCCCAGCATTTT; CDR3: CASSPTFIDRDFSNQPQHF
J: TRBJ1-2; D: -; size: few; V: TRBV12-3/TRBV12-4; DNA: TGTGCCAGCAGCGGAAGGTACGGCTATGGCTACACCTTC; CDR3: CASSGRYGYGYTF
J: TRBJ2-3; D: TRBD2; size: many; V: TRBV7-2; DNA: TGTGCCAGCAGCTCCAGACTAGCGGTCCTTAGCACAGATACGCAGTATTTT; CDR3: CASSSRLAVLSTDTQYF
J: TRBJ1-6; D: -; size: -; V: TRBV4-2; DNA: TGTGCCAGCAGCCAAGATAGGGGGGGAAATAATTCACCCCTCCACTTT; CDR3: CASSQDRGGNNSPLHF
J: TRBJ2-1; D: -; size: -; V: TRBV29-1; DNA: TGCAGCGGCGGGGACTCCTACAATGAGCAGTTCTTC; CDR3: CSGGDSYNEQFF
J: TRBJ1-6; D: TRBD1; size: -; V: TRBV4-2; DNA: TGTGCCAGCAGCCAAGAGGGACAGGGGGTTTTGGGTTCACCCCTCCACTTT; CDR3: CASSQEGQGVLGSPLHF
J: TRBJ1-5; D: -; size: -; V: TRBV4-3; DNA: TGCGCCAGCAGCCAAGAGCTGGTAAATCAGCCCCAGCATTTT; CDR3: CASSQELVNQPQHF
J: TRBJ2-7; D: TRBD2; size: many; V: TRBV7-2; DNA: TGTGCCAGCAGCTTACGTCGGACTAGCGGTAGCTCCTACGAGCAGTACTTC; CDR3: CASSLRRTSGSSYEQYF
J: TRBJ2-3; D: TRBD1; size: -; V: TRBV18; DNA: TGTGCCAGCTCACCACGACAGGGATTCCGCACAGATACGCAGTATTTT; CDR3: CASSPRQGFRTDTQYF
J: TRBJ2-7; D: -; size: -; V: TRBV7-6; DNA: TGTGCCAGCAGCCCAAGGACAGATTTCTCCTACGAGCAGTACTTC; CDR3: CASSPRTDFSYEQYF
J: TRBJ1-5; D: -; size: -; V: TRBV18; DNA: TGTGCCAGCTCATCGGACAGATACTTCAATCAGCCCCAGCATTTT; CDR3: CASSSDRYFNQPQHF
J: TRBJ2-3; D: -; size: -; V: TRBV2; DNA: TGTGCCAGCAGTACCGAACTCCCTGATGGCACAGATACGCAGTATTTT; CDR3: CASSTELPDGTDTQYF
J: TRBJ2-5; D: -; size: -; V: TRBV27; DNA: TGTGCCAGCAGTTCGCTGAGTCAGGGACTCGGGGAGACCCAGTACTTC; CDR3: CASSSLSQGLGETQYF
J: TRBJ1-5; D: -; size: few; V: TRBV12-3/TRBV12-4; DNA: TGTGCCAGCAGCTCCTCGGGGAGTCAGCCCCAGCATTTT; CDR3: CASSSSGSQPQHF